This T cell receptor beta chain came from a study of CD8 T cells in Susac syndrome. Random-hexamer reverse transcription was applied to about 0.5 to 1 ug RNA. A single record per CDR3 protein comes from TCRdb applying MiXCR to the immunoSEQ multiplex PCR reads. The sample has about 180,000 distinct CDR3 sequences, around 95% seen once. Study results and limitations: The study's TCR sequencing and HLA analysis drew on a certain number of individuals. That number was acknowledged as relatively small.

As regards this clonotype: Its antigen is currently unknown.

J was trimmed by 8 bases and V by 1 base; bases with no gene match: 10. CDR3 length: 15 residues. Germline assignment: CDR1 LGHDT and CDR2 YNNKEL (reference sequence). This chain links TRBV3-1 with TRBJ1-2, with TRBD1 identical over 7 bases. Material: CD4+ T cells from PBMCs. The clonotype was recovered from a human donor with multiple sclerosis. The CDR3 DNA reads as TGTGCCAGCAGCCAAGCCGACAGGGAAATTGAGGGCTACACCTTC. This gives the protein CASSQADREIEGYTF.